The next 17 T cell receptor beta chains were all read from a single sample in a study of Graves' ophthalmopathy and Graves' hyperthyroidism. Amplification from RNA transcripts yielded the TCR beta CDR3 regions. The library came from an HTBI-primed first-round RT-PCR and a second-round multiplex PCR. TCRdb ran MiXCR on the multiplex PCR reads and lists one entry per CDR3 protein. The table includes hundreds of thousands of distinct CDR3 sequences, 21% detected once. Material: peripheral blood. These receptor sequences come from a woman aged 18-30 years with stable Graves' hyperthyroidism.

V usage is TRBV27 and J usage is TRBJ2-4; 9 bases map to TRBD1. From germline, CDR1 is MNHEY and CDR2 SMNVEV (reference sequence). CDR3 length: 15 amino acids. The trim removed 5 bases at V and 2 bases at J, leaving 4 bases unmatched. CDR3 nucleotides: TGTGCCAGCAGTCCCGGGACAGGGACCAAAAACATTCAGTACTTC. It specifies CASSPGTGTKNIQYF.

This clonotype was seen at least ten times. The V gene is TRBV2, the J gene TRBJ2-5; 7 bases align to TRBD1. The V segment lost 6 bases and the J segment 2 bases; nucleotides outside the gene matches: 3. The CDR3 has 13 amino acids. Germline loops: CDR1 SNHLY, CDR2 FYNNEI. The CDR3 DNA reads as TGTGCCAGCAGAGGGACAGAGCAAGAGACCCAGTACTTC. Encoded protein: CASRGTEQETQYF.

This clonotype was seen ten or more times. This chain joins TRBV11-2 and TRBJ2-7; TRBD2 agrees at 10 bases. The V and J ends lost 5 bases and 0 bases, in that order; junction bases with no gene match: 7. Germline V gene lookup returns CDR1 SGHAT and CDR2 FQNNGV. The CDR3 runs to 16 residues. The CDR3 reads CASSPTSGTSSYEQYF. Written as DNA, the CDR3 is TGTGCCAGCAGCCCTACTAGCGGGACGAGCTCCTACGAGCAGTACTTC. Looking up the rest from reference TRBV11-2 and TRBJ2-7 gives the full variable domain: EAGVAQSPRYKIIEKRQSVAFWCNPISGHATLYWYQQILGQGPKLLIQFQNNGVVDDSQLPKDRFSAERLKGVDSTLKIQPAKLEDSAVYLCASSPTSGTSSYEQYFGPGTRLTVT.

This clonotype was observed at least ten times. The gene calls are TRBV7-6 and TRBJ2-2; 8 nucleotides align to TRBD2. The ends lost 3 bases at V and 4 bases at J; junction bases unmatched: 4. CDR1 and CDR2 (germline): SGHVS, FNYEAQ. This CDR3 contains 15 residues. The CDR3 sequence: CASSFDLAGTGELFF. The CDR3 DNA follows: TGTGCCAGCAGCTTTGACCTAGCGGGCACCGGGGAGCTGTTTTTT.

Ten or more counts support this clonotype. The chain employs TRBV5-1 and TRBJ2-5; maybe TRBD2 (6 bases). Trimming took 0 bases from V and 6 from J, leaving 12 bases between them. The germline V gene has CDR1 SGHRS and CDR2 YFSETQ. The CDR3 totals 14 residues. CDR3 nucleotide sequence: TGCGCCAGCAGCTTGGGGGACGGGGGAAAGACCCAGTACTTC. As protein: CASSLGDGGKTQYF.

In this sample, this clonotype turned up a few times. Relative to the germline gene, one junction end is altered; a read error may explain this. The rearrangement joins TRBV28 to TRBJ2-2; 8 nucleotides match TRBD1. Germline CDR1 is MDHEN and CDR2 is SYDVKM. The CDR3 sequence is 14 residues long. The CDR3 nucleotides read TGTGCCGGCAGTTTGACAGGGGTGGCCGGGGAGCTGTTTTTT. Protein: CAGSLTGVAGELFF.

This clonotype was observed many times. The rearrangement uses TRBV12-3 or TRBV12-4 and TRBJ2-5; D not certain. The V end lost 8 bases, the J end lost 2 bases, and 18 bases lay between the germline ends. The CDR3 length is 15 residues. Here the CDR3 DNA reads TGTGCCAGCGCCCACTCCTTCGGACCGCAAGAGACCCAGTACTTC. This codes for CASAHSFGPQETQYF.

The chain employs TRBV12-3 or TRBV12-4 and TRBJ1-2; tentative D call: TRBD1 (5 bases). The V end lost 3 bases, the J end lost 3 bases, and 11 bases lay between the germline ends. The CDR3 is made up of 14 amino acids. This chain's CDR3 is CASSLRGVDYGYTF. DNA of the CDR3: TGTGCCAGCAGTTTGCGGGGGGTAGACTATGGCTACACCTTC.

The sample holds many counts of this clonotype. The V call is TRBV25-1, the J call TRBJ2-5; TRBD2 agrees at 11 bases. Germline CDR1 is MGHDK and CDR2 is SYGVNS. The CDR3 covers 17 residues. Trimming at V came to 9 bases and at J to 1 base, leaving 13 bases not matched to a gene. Here the CDR3 DNA reads TGTGCCAGGGGGGCGGTTGGGACTAGCGGAATCCAAGAGACCCAGTACTTC. It is translated as CARGAVGTSGIQETQYF.

With regard to this clonotype: It may be a read error: a sequence one base away is much more abundant. The CDR3 ends on some other residue instead of the conserved phenylalanine or tryptophan, so this is likely a read error. This sequence joins TRBV29-1 and TRBJ2-2, with D possibly being TRBD2 (6 bases). Germline CDR1 reads SQVTM; CDR2 reads ANQGSEA. This CDR3 is 14 amino acids long. CDR3 residues: CSVDLSPGAGGLFL. The CDR3 DNA reads TGCAGCGTTGACCTCTCCCCGGGAGCCGGGGGGCTGTTTCTT.

This clonotype has at least ten counts. The chain carries TRBV30 and TRBJ2-5, with D maybe TRBD1 (5 bases). The V end was cut by 0 bases, the J end by 1 base, with 9 bases between. The CDR3 has 14 amino acids. Germline CDR1 and CDR2: GTSNPN and SVGIG (reference sequence). The CDR3 spells CAWSVGAPQETQYF. The CDR3 DNA reads TGTGCCTGGAGTGTAGGGGCCCCCCAAGAGACCCAGTACTTC. The full variable domain, its missing parts supplied by reference TRBV30 and TRBJ2-5, is SQTIHQWPATLVQPVGSPLSLECTVEGTSNPNLYWYRQAAGRGLQLLFYSVGIGQISSEVPQNLSASRPQDRQFILSSKKLLLSDSGFYLCAWSVGAPQETQYFGPGTRLLVL.

This clonotype has ten or more counts. The chain uses TRBV20-1 and TRBJ2-7; 12 bases align to TRBD2. The germline V gene encodes CDR1 DFQATT and CDR2 SNEGSKA (reference sequence). The CDR3 spans 15 residues. V lost 5 bases and J lost 0; bases outside the gene matches: 5. CDR3 coding DNA: TGCAGTGCTCGTCTGACTAGCGGGGGCTCCTACGAGCAGTACTTC. It translates to CSARLTSGGSYEQYF.

This clonotype was detected ten times or more. The chain combines TRBV6-2 or TRBV6-3 with TRBJ2-6; D uncertain. The CDR3 extends over 15 amino acids. CDR1 is MNHEY and CDR2 is SVGEGT in the germline V gene. V was pared by 2 bases and J by 1 base, with 6 bases between. The CDR3 nucleotides read TGTGCCAGCAGTTACGAGGATTCTGGGGCCAACGTCCTGACTTTC. Encoded protein: CASSYEDSGANVLTF.

This clonotype has ten or more counts. The chain recombines TRBV20-1 with TRBJ1-2; D is perhaps TRBD1 (6 bases). V gave up 0 bases and J gave up 5 bases, with 10 bases separating them. Germline CDR1 is DFQATT and CDR2 is SNEGSKA (reference sequence). This CDR3 has 13 residues. The CDR3 sequence is CSARDYRDYGYTF. DNA for the CDR3: TGCAGTGCTAGAGATTACAGGGATTATGGCTACACCTTC.

This chain joins TRBV2 and TRBJ2-5, with TRBD1 matching 11 bases. Germline V gene data show CDR1 as SNHLY and CDR2 as FYNNEI. J was trimmed by 0 bases and V by 0 bases; bases with no gene match: 9. This CDR3 has 19 amino acids. The CDR3 DNA follows: TGTGCCAGCAGTGAAGCCGTGGGACAGGGGGGCTCCTACCAAGAGACCCAGTACTTC. It encodes CASSEAVGQGGSYQETQYF.

This clonotype showed up many times. The CDR3: CAWSTGVITGELFF. The CDR3 coding sequence is TGTGCCTGGAGTACAGGGGTTATCACCGGGGAGCTGTTTTTT. This rearrangement joins TRBV30 to TRBJ2-2, with 7 bases identical to TRBD1. With V trimmed by 2 bases and J by 4 bases, 4 bases remained unmatched. Germline CDR1 GTSNPN, CDR2 SVGIG (reference sequence). CDR3 length: 14 residues.

This clonotype occurred a few times. The J gene is TRBJ1-3, the V gene TRBV4-2; no clear D gene. The CDR3 runs 14 residues. The ends were cut back, 2 bases at V and 4 bases at J, with 9 bases in the middle. Germline values: CDR1 LGHNA, CDR2 YNFKEQ. In DNA form, the CDR3 reads TGTGCCAGCAGCCAAACCGGCATCGGAAACACCATATATTTT. Translation gives CASSQTGIGNTIYF.